These 26 T cell receptor beta chains share one sample of origin, sequenced in a study of vaccination and CD4 T cells after COVID-19. The treatment denotes: roughly 10-day PBMC culture with coronavirus spike peptide pools or control peptides (ViraFEST assay). These receptors have no known antigen. With the Oncomine TCR Beta short-read assay, DNA from cultured CD4+ T cells was sequenced. MiXCR was run by TCRdb on the PCR reads, yielding one entry per CDR3 protein. The table lists under 25,000 distinct CDR3 sequences, 45% to 60% of them singletons. Input material: CD4+ T cells from blood, cultured in vitro. These receptors all come from a human donor who had recovered from COVID-19.

The table lists this clonotype with a few counts. V gene TRBV20-1 combines with J gene TRBJ2-7; no clear D. Trimming stripped 3 bases from V and 5 bases from J, with 11 bases between. This CDR3 has 12 amino acids. Germline CDR1 DFQATT, CDR2 SNEGSKA (reference sequence). The CDR3 here is CSASLPSHEQYF. The CDR3 DNA is TGCAGTGCTAGCCTTCCTTCCCACGAGCAGTACTTC.

The V gene is TRBV11-1, the J gene TRBJ2-7; D possibly matches TRBD1 or TRBD2 (6 bases each). The germline gives CDR1 SGHAT, CDR2 FQDESV (reference sequence). V lost 1 base to trimming and J lost 3 bases, with 10 bases between them. CDR3 size: 14 residues. This CDR3 reads CASSLGEGGYEQYF. CDR3 in DNA: TGTGCCAGCAGCTTAGGTGAGGGGGGCTACGAGCAGTACTTC.

This clonotype was counted a few times. The genes are TRBV25-1 and TRBJ1-2; 8 positions agree with TRBD1. Germline assignment: CDR1 MGHDK and CDR2 SYGVNS. Unmatched junction bases numbered 4, after V lost 3 bases and J lost 7 bases. This CDR3 contains 13 residues. CDR3 nucleotide sequence: TGTGCCAGCAGTGAGCAGGGGGCAGGTGGCTACACCTTC. Its translation: CASSEQGAGGYTF.

The V and J genes are TRBV20-1 and TRBJ1-2; tentative D call: TRBD1 (6 bases). There are 12 residues in the CDR3. V was clipped by 3 bases and J by 9 bases, with 14 bases between them. CDR1 and CDR2 (germline): DFQATT, SNEGSKA (reference sequence). CDR3 sequence reads: CSARPSRDSYTF. Here the CDR3 DNA reads TGCAGTGCTAGGCCCTCGAGGGACAGCTACACCTTC.

This clonotype was picked up a small number of times. The chain is built from TRBV20-1 and TRBJ1-1; no reliable D call. The germline V and J ends were trimmed by 5 bases and 1 base, with 8 bases remaining between them. The CDR3 is 12 amino acids. Germline CDR1 and CDR2: DFQATT and SNEGSKA (reference sequence). CDR3 in DNA: TGCAGTGCTCAACACGAGAACACTGAAGCTTTCTTT. Residues: CSAQHENTEAFF.

The chain couples TRBV27 to TRBJ1-1; D remains unclear. This CDR3 is 16 amino acids long. The germline V and J ends were trimmed by 5 bases and 1 base, with 17 bases remaining between them. Germline V gene sequence: CDR1 MNHEY, CDR2 SMNVEV (reference sequence). CDR3 coding DNA: TGTGCCAGCAGTCCCCTCCTGGACGGTGGGAACACTGAAGCTTTCTTT. Residues: CASSPLLDGGNTEAFF.

J is TRBJ2-7 and V is TRBV7-2; 9 bases are shared with TRBD2. V lost 1 base and J lost 0; bases outside the gene matches: 7. CDR1 is SGHTA and CDR2 is FQGNSA in the germline V gene. This CDR3 is 17 amino acids long. CDR3 loop: CASSLGPILAGSYEQYF. The DNA for the CDR3 is TGTGCCAGCAGCTTAGGACCTATACTAGCGGGCTCCTACGAGCAGTACTTC.

A single count supports this clonotype. The chain carries TRBV5-6 and TRBJ2-7; D remains unclear. Germline CDR1 is SGHDT and CDR2 is YYEEEE. Trimming removed 1 base at V and 1 base at J, with 12 bases between. The CDR3 contains 15 residues. As DNA, the CDR3 is TGTGCCAGCAGCTTGTGGCACAAGGCGTCCTACGAGCAGTACTTC. Encoded protein: CASSLWHKASYEQYF. The full variable domain, in which reference TRBV5-6 and TRBJ2-7 provide the parts outside the CDR3, is DAGVTQSPTHLIKTRGQQVTLRCSPKSGHDTVSWYQQALGQGPQFIFQYYEEEERQRGNFPDRFSGHQFPNYSSELNVNALLLGDSALYLCASSLWHKASYEQYFGPGTRLTVT.

The V gene is TRBV10-1, the J gene TRBJ2-5, with a weak D call TRBD2 (6 bases). V was pared by 2 bases and J by 4 bases, with 14 bases between. The CDR3 is 15 amino acids. Germline CDR1 WNHNN, CDR2 SYGVQD (reference sequence). CDR3 DNA: TGCGCCAGCAGTGAGGGAAGGGTCGGGGGAGAGACCCAGTACTTC. Protein: CASSEGRVGGETQYF.

This sequence joins TRBV10-3 and TRBJ2-7, with D uncertain. The V end lost 3 bases, the J end lost 6 bases, and 9 bases lay between the germline ends. Germline CDR1 ENHRY, CDR2 SYGVKD. This CDR3 comprises 12 residues. The CDR3 DNA sequence: TGTGCCATCAGTGACCAACAATTCGAGCAGTACTTC. This translates into CAISDQQFEQYF.

The V and J genes are TRBV11-2 and TRBJ1-6; D is unclear. Germline CDR1 is SGHAT and CDR2 is FQNNGV. Trimming took off 1 base at V and 7 bases at J, with 11 bases between the two ends. This CDR3 has 15 amino acids. This CDR3 reads CASSLALLRNSPLHF. In DNA form, the CDR3 reads TGTGCCAGCAGCTTAGCCCTGTTACGGAATTCACCCCTCCACTTT.

The V and J genes are TRBV20-1 and TRBJ1-5; possibly TRBD1 for D (5 bases). Per the germline V gene, CDR1 is DFQATT and CDR2 is SNEGSKA (reference sequence). The V gene lost 1 base and the J gene lost 5 bases, with 9 bases spanning the gap. The CDR3 extends over 13 amino acids. In DNA, the CDR3 is TGCAGTGCTAGAGTCCAGGGCGATCAGCCCCAGCATTTT. Protein product: CSARVQGDQPQHF.

A few counts support this clonotype. The rearrangement uses TRBV10-3 and TRBJ1-3, with D uncertain. Per the germline V gene, CDR1 is ENHRY and CDR2 is SYGVKD. The CDR3 sequence is 12 residues long. V shed 10 bases and J shed 3 bases, with 10 bases lying between them. CDR3 bases: TGTGCCACCGCGAGGGATGGAAACACCATATATTTT. Translation: CATARDGNTIYF.

V and J are TRBV6-1 and TRBJ2-4; D is uncertain. The V end lost 8 bases, the J end lost 0 bases, and 17 bases lay between the germline ends. The CDR3 runs 16 residues. CDR1 and CDR2 (germline): MNHNS, SASEGT. Here the CDR3 reads CASLPRTQLAKNIQYF. DNA for the CDR3: TGTGCCAGCCTCCCTAGAACGCAGTTAGCCAAAAACATTCAGTACTTC.

This chain links TRBV12-3 or TRBV12-4 with TRBJ1-1, with D perhaps TRBD1 (6 bases). CDR3 length: 14 residues. V lost 6 bases and J 3 bases, leaving 14 bases between the germline ends. The CDR3 DNA is TGTGCCAGCAGCAAAAACCAGGGGTACACTGAAGCTTTCTTT. Amino acid sequence: CASSKNQGYTEAFF.

This sequence joins TRBV4-1 and TRBJ2-7, with 13 bases lining up with TRBD2. V shed 3 bases, J shed 5 bases, and the junction held 10 bases outside the gene matches. The length of the CDR3 is 17 residues. Germline V lookup: CDR1 MGHRA, CDR2 YSYEKL. CDR3 coding DNA: TGCGCCAGCAGCCAGCTCGGACTAGCGGGAGTGGGACACGAGCAGTACTTC. This sequence encodes CASSQLGLAGVGHEQYF.

This clonotype appeared a few times. The rearrangement links TRBV24-1 to TRBJ1-2; D unclear. CDR1 and CDR2 from the germline V gene are KGHDR and SFDVKD. The CDR3 totals 13 residues. V was clipped by 3 bases and J by 4 bases, with 8 bases between them. CDR3 residues: CATSDGVAYGYTF. CDR3 in DNA: TGTGCCACCAGTGATGGGGTGGCCTATGGCTACACCTTC.

This clonotype was seen more than once but under ten times. The V call is TRBV2, the J call TRBJ1-5, with 9 bases identical to TRBD1. Germline V gene sequence: CDR1 SNHLY, CDR2 FYNNEI. With V trimmed by 8 bases and J by 3 bases, 8 bases remained unmatched. The CDR3 length is 15 residues. The CDR3 region has the DNA TGTGCCAGCCAGATGGACAGGGGTTACAATCAGCCCCAGCATTTT. As protein: CASQMDRGYNQPQHF.

The chain is built from TRBV7-9 and TRBJ2-1, with 9 nucleotides matching TRBD1. V lost 5 bases to trimming and J lost 5 bases; unmatched junction nucleotides: 4. Germline values: CDR1 SEHNR, CDR2 FQNEAQ (reference sequence). The CDR3 spans 14 residues. CDR3 sequence: CASSTGQGNNEQFF. In DNA, the CDR3 is TGTGCCAGCAGCACGGGACAGGGAAACAATGAGCAGTTCTTC.

V gene TRBV6-5 combines with J gene TRBJ1-1; D not resolved. The germline V and J ends were trimmed by 4 bases and 1 base, with 7 bases remaining between them. CDR3 length: 13 residues. Germline V gene lookup returns CDR1 MNHEY and CDR2 SVGAGI. This CDR3 is CASSSDANTEAFF. The CDR3 coding sequence is TGTGCCAGCAGTTCTGACGCGAACACTGAAGCTTTCTTT.

J is TRBJ1-2 and V is TRBV4-1; 8 bases map to TRBD1. Germline V CDR1 and CDR2: MGHRA, YSYEKL. Losses at the gene ends were 4 bases for V and 8 bases for J; bases not matched to a gene: 9. The CDR3 is made up of 14 amino acids. The CDR3 DNA reads TGCGCCAGCAGCCCCGCGGACAGGGAAGGGGGCTACACCTTC. Translating it yields CASSPADREGGYTF.

This rearrangement joins TRBV6-4 to TRBJ1-2; no clear D gene. Germline lookup yields CDR1 MRHNA and CDR2 SNTAGT. This CDR3 comprises 14 residues. V lost 8 bases, J lost 3 bases, and 16 bases lay in between. The CDR3 sequence is CASPDGIRHYGYTF. DNA of the CDR3: TGTGCCAGCCCCGACGGTATTCGTCACTATGGCTACACCTTC.

V usage is TRBV6-5 and J usage is TRBJ2-3; no firm D call. Trimming removed 0 bases from V and 0 bases from J, with 10 bases in between. Germline V gene lookup returns CDR1 MNHEY and CDR2 SVGAGI. The CDR3 covers 16 residues. The CDR3: CASSYSTAASTDTQYF. CDR3 in DNA: TGTGCCAGCAGTTACTCGACGGCGGCAAGCACAGATACGCAGTATTTT.

The sample holds a few counts of this clonotype. V is TRBV11-2 and J is TRBJ1-4; D is uncertain. CDR3 length equals 14 residues. V was trimmed by 5 bases and J by 3 bases, leaving 10 bases between them. The germline CDR1 and CDR2 sequences are SGHAT and FQNNGV. The CDR3 bases are TGTGCCAGCAGCCTTTTCCGACCTAATGAAAAACTGTTTTTT. This encodes CASSLFRPNEKLFF.

This clonotype was seen once. This chain links TRBV30 with TRBJ1-5; D might be TRBD1 (5 bases). V lost 0 bases and J 5 bases, leaving 11 bases between the germline ends. The length of the CDR3 is 14 residues. Germline V gives CDR1 GTSNPN, CDR2 SVGIG (reference sequence). Written as DNA, the CDR3 is TGTGCCTGGAGTGTAGGTTTGGGGGATCAGCCCCAGCATTTT. Translated, it gives CAWSVGLGDQPQHF.

The rearrangement links TRBV5-1 to TRBJ2-1; the match to TRBD2 covers 7 bases. The CDR3 sequence is 14 residues long. The germline V gene has CDR1 SGHRS and CDR2 YFSETQ. With V trimmed by 4 bases and J by 4 bases, 5 bases remained unmatched. CDR3 loop: CASSGGDVYNEQFF. The CDR3, as DNA: TGCGCCAGCAGCGGGGGGGACGTATACAATGAGCAGTTCTTC.